Detailed here is one TCR beta chain. Its antigen is unknown. A few pembrolizumab responders had their TCRs sequenced. This sample was included in a study of PD-1 blockade in mismatch repair-deficient tumors. Looking at the study overall: All were previously treated, progressing patients with around 12 mismatch repair-deficient cancer types.

The germline V gene has CDR1 SGHAT and CDR2 FQNNGV. The CDR3 is 14 residues long. V was cut by 5 bases and J by 1 base, with 11 bases left in between. General study findings and limits: After pembrolizumab, tumor-resident clones rose rapidly, then generally contracted before radiologic responses.

Sequencing used immunoSEQ multiplex PCR; TCRdb keeps in-frame clones, though not all of them. This sample yields under 15,000 clones, of which around 83% are seen a single time; about 1.7% belongs to the top ten. The sequencing here drew on PBMCs, taken approximately 15 weeks after starting pembrolizumab. V usage is TRBV11-2 and J usage is TRBJ1-1; a possible D gene is TRBD1 (5 bases). This clonotype was sampled from an adult with mismatch repair-deficient cancer. This chain's CDR3 is CASSRQRGNTEAFF. The CDR3 nucleotides read TGTGCCAGCAGCCGTCAAAGGGGGAACACTGAAGCTTTCTTT.